This T cell receptor beta chain was profiled in a study of T cell responses to AZD1222 COVID-19 vaccine. Turning to the study itself: Second doses at about 4 or about 12 weeks were pooled.

Study outcomes and limitations: The study identified only five to seven AZD1222 recipients as seropositive at baseline. Unmutated variant regions are reportedly targeted by nearly half of spike-specific TCRs.

V shed 0 bases and J shed 4 bases, with 12 bases lying between them. CDR3 length: 15 residues. CDR1 PRHDT and CDR2 FYEKMQ come from the germline V gene (reference sequence). The table came from immunoSEQ multiplex PCR; TCRdb's copy has only in-frame clones and leaves some out. The sample has around 83,000 clones; about 90% are singletons. With respect to this clone: Its antigen remains unidentified.

The sample was peripheral blood, taken on day 0 of AZD1222 vaccination. The gene calls are TRBV13 and TRBJ1-2; D unclear. The sequence was collected from an adult in good health. CDR3 protein: CASSLGTQSAYGYTF. DNA for the CDR3: TGTGCCAGCAGCTTAGGGACACAAAGCGCCTATGGCTACACCTTC.